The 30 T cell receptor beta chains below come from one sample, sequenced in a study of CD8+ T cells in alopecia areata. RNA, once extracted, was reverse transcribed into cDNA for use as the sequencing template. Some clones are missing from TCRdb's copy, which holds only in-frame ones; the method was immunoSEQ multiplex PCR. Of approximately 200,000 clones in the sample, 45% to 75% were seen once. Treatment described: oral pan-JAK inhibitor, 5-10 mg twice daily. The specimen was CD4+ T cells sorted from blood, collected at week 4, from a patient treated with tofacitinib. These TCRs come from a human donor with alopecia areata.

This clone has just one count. CDR3 in amino acids: CASSLPQGIANVLTF. The CDR3 region has the DNA TGTGCCAGCAGCTTACCACAGGGGATTGCCAACGTCCTGACTTTC. The chain employs TRBV7-2 and TRBJ2-6; the match to TRBD1 covers 7 bases. V shed 2 bases and J 7 bases; nucleotides not matched to a gene: 5. The CDR3 has 15 residues. Germline V gives CDR1 SGHTA, CDR2 FQGNSA.

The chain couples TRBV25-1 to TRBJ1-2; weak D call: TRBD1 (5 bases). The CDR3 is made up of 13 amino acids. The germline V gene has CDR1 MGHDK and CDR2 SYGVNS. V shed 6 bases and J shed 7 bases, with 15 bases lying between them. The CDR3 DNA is TGTGCCAGCAGCAATCGACAGTTTGGTGGCTACACCTTC. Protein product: CASSNRQFGGYTF.

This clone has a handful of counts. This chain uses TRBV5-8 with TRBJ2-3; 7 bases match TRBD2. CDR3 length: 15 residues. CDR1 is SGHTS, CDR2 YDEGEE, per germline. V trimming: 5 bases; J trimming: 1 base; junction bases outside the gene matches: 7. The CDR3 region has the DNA TGTGCCAGCAGTTCAAGACGGGGGGGCACAGATACGCAGTATTTT. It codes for CASSSRRGGTDTQYF. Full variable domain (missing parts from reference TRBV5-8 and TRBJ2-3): EAGVTQSPTHLIKTRGQQATLRCSPISGHTSVYWYQQALGLGLQFLLWYDEGEERNRGNFPPRFSGRQFPNYSSELNVNALELEDSALYLCASSSRRGGTDTQYFGPGTRLTVL.

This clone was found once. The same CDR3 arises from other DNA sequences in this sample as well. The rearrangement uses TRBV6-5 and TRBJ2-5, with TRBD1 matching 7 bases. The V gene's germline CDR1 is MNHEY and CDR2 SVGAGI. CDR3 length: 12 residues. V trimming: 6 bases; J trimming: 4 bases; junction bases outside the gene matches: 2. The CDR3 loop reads CASSRGRETQYF. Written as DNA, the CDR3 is TGTGCCAGCAGCAGGGGGAGAGAGACCCAGTACTTC.

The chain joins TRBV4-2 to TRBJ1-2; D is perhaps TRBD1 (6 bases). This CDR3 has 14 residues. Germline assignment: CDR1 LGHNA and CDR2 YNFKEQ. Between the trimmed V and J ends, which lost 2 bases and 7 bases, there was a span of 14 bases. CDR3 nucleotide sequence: TGTGCCAGCAGCCAAAGTTTAACACAGGGTGGCTACACCTTC. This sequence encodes CASSQSLTQGGYTF.

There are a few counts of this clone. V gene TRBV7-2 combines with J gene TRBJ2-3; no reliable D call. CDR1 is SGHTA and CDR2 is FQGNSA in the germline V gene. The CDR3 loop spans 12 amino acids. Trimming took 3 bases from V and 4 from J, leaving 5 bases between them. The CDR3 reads CASSFRPDTQYF. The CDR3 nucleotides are TGTGCCAGCAGCTTCCGACCAGATACGCAGTATTTT.

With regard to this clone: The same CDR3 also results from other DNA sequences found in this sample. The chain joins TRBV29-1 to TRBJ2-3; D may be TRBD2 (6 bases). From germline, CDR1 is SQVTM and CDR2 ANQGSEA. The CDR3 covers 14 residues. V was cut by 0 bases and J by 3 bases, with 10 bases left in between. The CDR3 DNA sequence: TGCAGCGTTGAAGAGGGTGGGGGGACAGATACGCAGTATTTT. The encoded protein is CSVEEGGGTDTQYF.

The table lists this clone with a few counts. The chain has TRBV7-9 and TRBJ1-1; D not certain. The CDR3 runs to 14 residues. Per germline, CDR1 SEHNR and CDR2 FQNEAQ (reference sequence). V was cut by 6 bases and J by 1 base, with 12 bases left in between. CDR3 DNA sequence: TGTGCCAGCAGTCTTAGTCTTAAGAACACTGAAGCTTTCTTT. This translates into CASSLSLKNTEAFF. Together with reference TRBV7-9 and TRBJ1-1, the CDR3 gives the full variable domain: DTGVSQNPRHKITKRGQNVTFRCDPISEHNRLYWYRQTLGQGPEFLTYFQNEAQLEKSRLLSDRFSAERPKGSFSTLEIQRTEQGDSAMYLCASSLSLKNTEAFFGQGTRLTVV.

The CDR3 DNA is TGTGCCAGTAAGGAGACTAGCGCAGATACGCAGTATTTT. Protein product: CASKETSADTQYF. The chain is built from TRBV19 and TRBJ2-3; TRBD2 agrees at 8 bases. J lost 4 bases, V lost 7 bases, and 4 bases had no gene match. This CDR3 contains 13 residues. CDR1 and CDR2 (germline): LNHDA, SQIVND (reference sequence). Supplemented by reference TRBV19 and TRBJ2-3, the full variable domain reads DGGITQSPKYLFRKEGQNVTLSCEQNLNHDAMYWYRQDPGQGLRLIYYSQIVNDFQKGDIAEGYSVSREKKESFPLTVTSAQKNPTAFYLCASKETSADTQYFGPGTRLTVL.

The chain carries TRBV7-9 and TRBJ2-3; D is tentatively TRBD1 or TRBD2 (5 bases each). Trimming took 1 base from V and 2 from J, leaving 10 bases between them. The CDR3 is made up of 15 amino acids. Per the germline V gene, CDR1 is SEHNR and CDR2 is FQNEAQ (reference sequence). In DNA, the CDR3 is TGTGCCAGCAGCTTAGGTCGAGGGGTCACAGATACGCAGTATTTT. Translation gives CASSLGRGVTDTQYF.

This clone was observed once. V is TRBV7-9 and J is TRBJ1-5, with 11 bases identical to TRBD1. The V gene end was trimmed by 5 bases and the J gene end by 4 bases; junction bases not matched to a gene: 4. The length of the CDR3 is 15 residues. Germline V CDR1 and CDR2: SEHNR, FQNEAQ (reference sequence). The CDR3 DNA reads TGTGCCAGCAGCGTGGGACAGGGGGGGAATCAGCCCCAGCATTTT. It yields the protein CASSVGQGGNQPQHF.

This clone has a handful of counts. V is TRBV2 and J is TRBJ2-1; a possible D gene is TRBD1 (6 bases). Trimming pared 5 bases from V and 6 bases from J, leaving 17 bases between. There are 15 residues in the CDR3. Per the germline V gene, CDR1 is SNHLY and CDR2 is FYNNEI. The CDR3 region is CASSSGQGMSNEQFF. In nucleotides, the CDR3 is TGTGCCAGCAGTTCAGGGCAGGGGATGTCCAATGAGCAGTTCTTC.

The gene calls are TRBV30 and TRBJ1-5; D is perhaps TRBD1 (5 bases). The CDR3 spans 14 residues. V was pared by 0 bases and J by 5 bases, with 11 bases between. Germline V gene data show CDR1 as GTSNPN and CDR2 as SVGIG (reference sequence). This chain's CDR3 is CAWSVGGGDQPQHF. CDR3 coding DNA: TGTGCCTGGAGTGTGGGGGGAGGCGATCAGCCCCAGCATTTT. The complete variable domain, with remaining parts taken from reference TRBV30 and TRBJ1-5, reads SQTIHQWPATLVQPVGSPLSLECTVEGTSNPNLYWYRQAAGRGLQLLFYSVGIGQISSEVPQNLSASRPQDRQFILSSKKLLLSDSGFYLCAWSVGGGDQPQHFGDGTRLSIL.

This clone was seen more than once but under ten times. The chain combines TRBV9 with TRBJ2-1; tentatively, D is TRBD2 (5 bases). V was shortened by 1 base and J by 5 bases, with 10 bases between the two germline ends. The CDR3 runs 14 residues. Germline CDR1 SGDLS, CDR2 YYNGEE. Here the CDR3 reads CASSVIVGDNEQFF. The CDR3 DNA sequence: TGTGCCAGCAGCGTAATCGTCGGGGACAATGAGCAGTTCTTC.

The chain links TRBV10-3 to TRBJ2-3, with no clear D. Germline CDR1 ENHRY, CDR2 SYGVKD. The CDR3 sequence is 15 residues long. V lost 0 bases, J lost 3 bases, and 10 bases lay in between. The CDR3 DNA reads TGTGCCATCAGTGAGTCGACCCCAGGTACAGATACGCAGTATTTT. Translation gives CAISESTPGTDTQYF.

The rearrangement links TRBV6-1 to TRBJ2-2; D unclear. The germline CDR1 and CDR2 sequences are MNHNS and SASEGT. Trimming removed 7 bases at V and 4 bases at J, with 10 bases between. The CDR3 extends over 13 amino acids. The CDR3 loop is CASNDVSTGELFF. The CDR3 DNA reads TGTGCCAGCAACGACGTGAGCACCGGGGAGCTGTTTTTT.

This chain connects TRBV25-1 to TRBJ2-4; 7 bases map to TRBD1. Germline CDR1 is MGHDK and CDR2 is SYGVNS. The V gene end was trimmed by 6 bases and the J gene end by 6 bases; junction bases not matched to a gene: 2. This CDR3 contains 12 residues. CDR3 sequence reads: CASRAGGNIQYF. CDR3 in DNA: TGTGCCAGCAGAGCAGGGGGAAACATTCAGTACTTC.

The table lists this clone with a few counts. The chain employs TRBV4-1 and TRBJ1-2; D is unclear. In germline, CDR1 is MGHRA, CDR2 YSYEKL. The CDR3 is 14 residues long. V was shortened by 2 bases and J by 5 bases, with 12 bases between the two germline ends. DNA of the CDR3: TGCGCCAGCAGCCAATCTCCGGGAGATTATGGCTACACCTTC. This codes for CASSQSPGDYGYTF.

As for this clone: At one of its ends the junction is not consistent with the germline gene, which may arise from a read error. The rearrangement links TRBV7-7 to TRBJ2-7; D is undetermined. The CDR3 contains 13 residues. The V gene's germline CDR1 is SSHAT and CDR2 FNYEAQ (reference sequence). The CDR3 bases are TGTGCTAGCAGTAAAACTGTTACCTACGAGCAGTACTTC. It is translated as CASSKTVTYEQYF.

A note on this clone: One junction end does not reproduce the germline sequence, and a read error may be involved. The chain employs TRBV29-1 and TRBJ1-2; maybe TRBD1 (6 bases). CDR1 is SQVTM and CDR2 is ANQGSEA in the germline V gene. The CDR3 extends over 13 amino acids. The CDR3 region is CGVEPGANYGYTF. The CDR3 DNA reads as TGCGGCGTTGAACCAGGGGCTAACTATGGCTACACCTTC.

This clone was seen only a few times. The CDR3 bases are TGTGCCAGCAGCTTGGGGACAGCGGGTGGCTACACCTTC. This codes for CASSLGTAGGYTF. This chain joins TRBV7-9 and TRBJ1-2; the match to TRBD1 covers 7 bases. The V segment lost 3 bases and the J segment 7 bases; nucleotides outside the gene matches: 5. The CDR3 covers 13 residues. Germline assignment: CDR1 SEHNR and CDR2 FQNEAQ (reference sequence). Full variable domain (rest looked up from reference TRBV7-9 and TRBJ1-2): DTGVSQNPRHKITKRGQNVTFRCDPISEHNRLYWYRQTLGQGPEFLTYFQNEAQLEKSRLLSDRFSAERPKGSFSTLEIQRTEQGDSAMYLCASSLGTAGGYTFGSGTRLTVV.

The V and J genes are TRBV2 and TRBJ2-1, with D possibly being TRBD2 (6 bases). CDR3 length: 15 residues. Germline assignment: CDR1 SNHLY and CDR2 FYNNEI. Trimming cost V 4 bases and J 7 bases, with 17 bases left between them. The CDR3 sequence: CASSGPGGSGNEQFF. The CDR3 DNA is TGTGCCAGCAGTGGGCCCGGGGGTTCGGGGAATGAGCAGTTCTTC.

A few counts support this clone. In nucleotides, the CDR3 is TGTGCCAGCAGTCATGGGTCCGGGGGATCACCCCTCCACTTT. As protein: CASSHGSGGSPLHF. This chain connects TRBV7-9 to TRBJ1-6; D might be TRBD1 (5 bases). The V end lost 6 bases, the J end lost 10 bases, and 16 bases lay between the germline ends. Germline assignment: CDR1 SEHNR and CDR2 FQNEAQ (reference sequence). The CDR3 sequence is 14 residues long.

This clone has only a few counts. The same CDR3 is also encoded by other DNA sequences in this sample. The CDR3: CSVESGRETQYF. The CDR3 DNA reads TGCAGCGTTGAATCGGGCCGGGAGACCCAGTACTTC. V is TRBV29-1 and J is TRBJ2-5; D remains unclear. Germline CDR1 is SQVTM and CDR2 is ANQGSEA. The CDR3 has 12 residues. V lost 2 bases, J lost 5 bases, and 9 bases lay in between.

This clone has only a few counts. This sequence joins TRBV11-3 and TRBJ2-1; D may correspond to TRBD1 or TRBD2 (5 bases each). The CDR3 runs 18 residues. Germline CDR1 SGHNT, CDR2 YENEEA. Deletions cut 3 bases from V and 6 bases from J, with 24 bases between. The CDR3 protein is CASSLGLWGTSASNEQFF. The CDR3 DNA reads TGTGCCAGCAGCTTGGGCCTCTGGGGGACCAGTGCGAGCAATGAGCAGTTCTTC.

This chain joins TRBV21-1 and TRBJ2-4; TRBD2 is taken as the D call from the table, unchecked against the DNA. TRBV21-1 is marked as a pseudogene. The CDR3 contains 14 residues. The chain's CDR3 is CASLWEYSKNIQYF. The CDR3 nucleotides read TGTGCCAGCTTATGGGAGTACTCCAAAAACATTCAGTACTTC.

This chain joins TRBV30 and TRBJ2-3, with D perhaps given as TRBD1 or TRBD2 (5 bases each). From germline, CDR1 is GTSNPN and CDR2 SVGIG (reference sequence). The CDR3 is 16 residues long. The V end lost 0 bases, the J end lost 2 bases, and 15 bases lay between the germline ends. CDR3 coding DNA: TGTGCCTGGAGTGTCGAGGGGCGACTAATCACAGATACGCAGTATTTT. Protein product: CAWSVEGRLITDTQYF.

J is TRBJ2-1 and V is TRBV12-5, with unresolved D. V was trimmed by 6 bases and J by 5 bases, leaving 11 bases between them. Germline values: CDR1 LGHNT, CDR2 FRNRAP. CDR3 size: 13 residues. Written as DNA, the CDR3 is TGTGCTAGTGGGATCAGGCTCCACAATGAGCAGTTCTTC. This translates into CASGIRLHNEQFF.

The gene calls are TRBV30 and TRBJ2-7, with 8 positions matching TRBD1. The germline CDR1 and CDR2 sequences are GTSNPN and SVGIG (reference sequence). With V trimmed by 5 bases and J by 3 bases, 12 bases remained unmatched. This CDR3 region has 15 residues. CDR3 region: CAWAQGAEGGYEQYF. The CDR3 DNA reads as TGTGCCTGGGCCCAGGGGGCTGAAGGAGGCTACGAGCAGTACTTC.

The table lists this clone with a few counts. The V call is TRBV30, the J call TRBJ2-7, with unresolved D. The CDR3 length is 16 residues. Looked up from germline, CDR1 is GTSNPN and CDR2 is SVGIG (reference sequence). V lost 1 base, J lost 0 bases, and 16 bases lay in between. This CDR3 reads CAWSERWRASSYEQYF. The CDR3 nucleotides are TGTGCCTGGAGTGAGAGGTGGAGAGCCAGCTCCTACGAGCAGTACTTC.